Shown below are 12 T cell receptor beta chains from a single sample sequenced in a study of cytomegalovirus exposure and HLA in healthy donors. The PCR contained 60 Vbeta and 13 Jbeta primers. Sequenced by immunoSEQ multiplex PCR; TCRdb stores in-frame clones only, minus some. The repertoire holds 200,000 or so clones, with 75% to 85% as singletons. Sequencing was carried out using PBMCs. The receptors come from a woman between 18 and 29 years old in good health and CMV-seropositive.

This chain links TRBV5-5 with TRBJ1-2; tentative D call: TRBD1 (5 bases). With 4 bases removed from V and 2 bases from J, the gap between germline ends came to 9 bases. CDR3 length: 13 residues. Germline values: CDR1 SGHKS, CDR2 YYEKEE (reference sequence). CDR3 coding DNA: TGTGCCAGCAGCCTCAGGGTAAACTATGGCTACACCTTC. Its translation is CASSLRVNYGYTF. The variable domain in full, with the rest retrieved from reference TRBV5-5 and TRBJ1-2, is DAGVTQSPTHLIKTRGQQVTLRCSPISGHKSVSWYQQVLGQGPQFIFQYYEKEERGRGNFPDRFSARQFPNYSSELNVNALLLGDSALYLCASSLRVNYGYTFGSGTRLTVV.

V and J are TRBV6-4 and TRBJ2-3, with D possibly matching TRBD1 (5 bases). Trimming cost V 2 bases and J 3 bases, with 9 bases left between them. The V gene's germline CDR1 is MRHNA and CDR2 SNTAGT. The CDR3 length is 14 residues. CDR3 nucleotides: TGTGCCAGCAGTGACGGGGCGGATACAGATACGCAGTATTTT. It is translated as CASSDGADTDTQYF.

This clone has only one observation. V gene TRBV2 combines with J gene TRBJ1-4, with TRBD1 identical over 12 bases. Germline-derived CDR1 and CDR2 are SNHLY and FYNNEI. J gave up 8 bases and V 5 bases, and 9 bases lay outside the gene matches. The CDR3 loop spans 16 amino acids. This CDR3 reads CASSPRDRGQREKLFF. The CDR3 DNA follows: TGTGCCAGCAGTCCAAGGGACAGGGGGCAGAGGGAAAAACTGTTTTTT.

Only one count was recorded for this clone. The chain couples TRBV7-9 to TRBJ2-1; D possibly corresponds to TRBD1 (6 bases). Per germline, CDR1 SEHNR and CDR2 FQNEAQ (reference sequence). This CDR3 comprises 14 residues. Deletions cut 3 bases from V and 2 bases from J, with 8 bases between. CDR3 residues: CASSFQGTYNEQFF. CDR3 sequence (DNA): TGTGCCAGCAGCTTTCAGGGGACCTACAATGAGCAGTTCTTC.

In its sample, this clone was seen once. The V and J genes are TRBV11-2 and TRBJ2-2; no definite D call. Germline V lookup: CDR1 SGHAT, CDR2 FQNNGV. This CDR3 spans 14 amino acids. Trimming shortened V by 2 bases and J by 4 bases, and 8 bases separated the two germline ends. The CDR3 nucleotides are TGTGCCAGCAGCTTATCTAGTGTCACCGGGGAGCTGTTTTTT. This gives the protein CASSLSSVTGELFF.

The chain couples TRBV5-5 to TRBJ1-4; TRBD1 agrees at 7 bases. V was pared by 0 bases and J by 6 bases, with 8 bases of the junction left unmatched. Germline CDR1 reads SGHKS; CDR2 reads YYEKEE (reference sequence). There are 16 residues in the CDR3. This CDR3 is CASSLGVFGTDEKLFF. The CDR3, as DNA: TGTGCCAGCAGCTTGGGTGTCTTCGGGACAGATGAAAAACTGTTTTTT. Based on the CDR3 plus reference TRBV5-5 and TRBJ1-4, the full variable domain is DAGVTQSPTHLIKTRGQQVTLRCSPISGHKSVSWYQQVLGQGPQFIFQYYEKEERGRGNFPDRFSARQFPNYSSELNVNALLLGDSALYLCASSLGVFGTDEKLFFGSGTQLSVL.

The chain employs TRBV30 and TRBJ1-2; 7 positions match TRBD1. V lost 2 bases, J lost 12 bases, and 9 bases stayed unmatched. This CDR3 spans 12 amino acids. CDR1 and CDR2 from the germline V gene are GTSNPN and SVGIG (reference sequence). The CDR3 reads CAWSLGGEGNTF. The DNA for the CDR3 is TGTGCCTGGAGTTTAGGGGGCGAGGGGAACACCTTC.

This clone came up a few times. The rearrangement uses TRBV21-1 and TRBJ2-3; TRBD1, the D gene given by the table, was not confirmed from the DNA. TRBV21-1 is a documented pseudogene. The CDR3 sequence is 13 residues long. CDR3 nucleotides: TGTGCCGAGCCGCCAAGGGGCGCAGATACGCAGTATTTT. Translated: CAEPPRGADTQYF.

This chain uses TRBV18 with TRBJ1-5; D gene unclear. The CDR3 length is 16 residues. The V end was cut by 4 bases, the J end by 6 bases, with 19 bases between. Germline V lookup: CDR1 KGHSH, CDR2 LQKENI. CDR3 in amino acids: CASSLGFRGTSQPQHF. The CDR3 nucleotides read TGTGCCAGCTCACTAGGGTTTCGGGGTACCAGTCAGCCCCAGCATTTT.

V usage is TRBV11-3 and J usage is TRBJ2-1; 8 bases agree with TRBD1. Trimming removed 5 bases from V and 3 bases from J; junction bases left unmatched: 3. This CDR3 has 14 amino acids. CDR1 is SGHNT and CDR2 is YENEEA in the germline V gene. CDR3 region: CASSLGQDYNEQFF. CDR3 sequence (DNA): TGTGCCAGCAGCCTGGGACAGGACTACAATGAGCAGTTCTTC.

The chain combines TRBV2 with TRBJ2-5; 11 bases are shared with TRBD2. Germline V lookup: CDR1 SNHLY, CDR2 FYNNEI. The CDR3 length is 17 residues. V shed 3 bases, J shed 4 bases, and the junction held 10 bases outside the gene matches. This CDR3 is CASSDGSSGGARETQYF. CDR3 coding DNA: TGTGCCAGCAGTGACGGCAGTAGCGGGGGGGCCAGAGAGACCCAGTACTTC.

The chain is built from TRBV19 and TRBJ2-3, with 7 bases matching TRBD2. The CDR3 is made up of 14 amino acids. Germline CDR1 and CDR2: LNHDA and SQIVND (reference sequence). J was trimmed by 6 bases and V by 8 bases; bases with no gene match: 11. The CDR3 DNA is TGTGCCAGTTCCTTGGGGCGGGGGTTGGATACGCAGTATTTT. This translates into CASSLGRGLDTQYF.